Reported below is one T cell receptor beta chain. No antigen is known for it. The CDR3 extends over 12 amino acids. Germline CDR1 LNHNV, CDR2 YYDKDF (reference sequence). The V end was cut by 0 bases, the J end by 13 bases, with 10 bases between. These data are taken from a study of OX40 agonist ivuxolimab in advanced cancers. Study in general: With a range of roughly 23 to 90, age averaged approximately 64 years, and 65% to 85% were male. Under the entry rules, prior anti-PD-1, anti-PD-L1 or anti-CTLA-4 therapy was allowed, and 35% to 40% had some. General study points: More expanded clones were found, on average, in CD8+ than in CD4+ T cells. Specificity for antigen went undetermined in the expanded peripheral T cells.

Profiled with immunoSEQ multiplex PCR; TCRdb holds only in-frame clones, not every one. The sample has 130,000 or so clones, over 75% seen once; the top ten hold about 1.1%. The rearrangement joins TRBV15 to TRBJ1-5; no firm D call. The sequence was obtained from an adult with an advanced solid tumor such as melanoma, head and neck, liver or kidney cancer. Here the sequenced sample was CD4+ or CD8+ T cells sorted from blood, taken in a trial of the OX40 agonist ivuxolimab. The CDR3 region has the DNA TGTGCCACCAGCAGAGAGTCTGGGAGGCAGCATTTT. This sequence encodes CATSRESGRQHF. Full variable domain (rest looked up from reference TRBV15 and TRBJ1-5): DAMVIQNPRYQVTQFGKPVTLSCSQTLNHNVMYWYQQKSSQAPKLLFHYYDKDFNNEADTPDNFQSRRPNTSFCFLDIRSPGLGDTAMYLCATSRESGRQHFGDGTRLSIL.